Below, one TCR beta chain is given with its context. Antigen specificity is unknown. The method was immunoSEQ multiplex PCR; TCRdb's version includes in-frame clones alone and lacks a portion of them. The sample includes approximately 71,000 clones, just under 95% of them seen just once. This entry belongs to a study of OX40 agonist ivuxolimab in advanced cancers. Study results and caveats: More expanded clones were found, on average, in CD8+ than in CD4+ T cells.

This sequence originates from an adult with an advanced solid tumor such as melanoma, head and neck, liver or kidney cancer. The sample was CD4+ or CD8+ T cells sorted from blood, taken in a trial of the OX40 agonist ivuxolimab.

The CDR3 is CASSWRSPYEQYF. Written as DNA, the CDR3 is TGTGCCAGCAGTTGGCGGTCCCCCTACGAGCAGTACTTC. The rearrangement uses TRBV28 and TRBJ2-7, with D hard to call. The CDR3 runs to 13 residues. Trimming took off 4 bases at V and 2 bases at J, with 9 bases between the two ends. Per germline, CDR1 MDHEN and CDR2 SYDVKM.